Shown below are 12 T cell receptor beta chains from a single sample sequenced in a study of blood T cell repertoires in COVID-19. Clones were read by immunoSEQ multiplex PCR, and TCRdb kept only the in-frame ones, dropping some. Among about 170,000 clones listed, roughly 84% were seen once. The material sequenced was peripheral blood. Source of these receptors: a woman older than 75 with active or convalescent COVID-19.

The chain combines TRBV7-9 with TRBJ2-7; TRBD1 aligns across 11 bases. Trimming at V came to 5 bases and at J to 6 bases, leaving 6 bases not matched to a gene. CDR1 SEHNR and CDR2 FQNEAQ come from the germline V gene (reference sequence). The CDR3 loop spans 14 amino acids. In DNA form, the CDR3 reads TGTGCCAGCAGCCAGGGACAGGGGGATATCGAGCAGTACTTC. Its protein product is CASSQGQGDIEQYF.

This chain joins TRBV28 and TRBJ2-2; 7 positions match TRBD1. Unmatched junction bases numbered 7, after V lost 6 bases and J lost 6 bases. The CDR3 contains 14 residues. The germline CDR1 and CDR2 sequences are MDHEN and SYDVKM. The CDR3 sequence is CASRNQGVAGELFF. The CDR3 region has the DNA TGTGCCAGCAGGAACCAGGGGGTCGCCGGGGAGCTGTTTTTT. Together with reference TRBV28 and TRBJ2-2, the CDR3 gives the full variable domain: DVKVTQSSRYLVKRTGEKVFLECVQDMDHENMFWYRQDPGLGLRLIYFSYDVKMKEKGDIPEGYSVSREKKERFSLILESASTNQTSMYLCASRNQGVAGELFFGEGSRLTVL.

The chain links TRBV25-1 to TRBJ2-5, with 13 bases that match TRBD2. Germline trimming cut 7 bases from V and 3 bases from J; bases unmatched to any gene: 5. Germline V lookup: CDR1 MGHDK, CDR2 SYGVNS. The CDR3 length is 15 residues. The CDR3 spells CASKGTSGKKETQYF. In DNA, the CDR3 is TGTGCCAGCAAGGGGACTAGCGGGAAAAAAGAGACCCAGTACTTC.

The J gene is TRBJ1-2, the V gene TRBV6-5; a weak D match, TRBD1 (5 bases). The V end lost 6 bases, the J end lost 4 bases, and 12 bases lay between the germline ends. The CDR3 runs 13 residues. Germline-derived CDR1 and CDR2 are MNHEY and SVGAGI. CDR3 bases: TGTGCCAGCAGGTTGACGGGGGGCTATGGCTACACCTTC. Protein sequence: CASRLTGGYGYTF.

The chain links TRBV9 to TRBJ1-4; tentative D call: TRBD1 (6 bases). The V end lost 0 bases, the J end lost 4 bases, and 7 bases lay between the germline ends. Germline-derived CDR1 and CDR2 are SGDLS and YYNGEE. The CDR3 contains 14 residues. CDR3 nucleotides: TGTGCCAGCAGCGTAGCGGACAGTAATGAAAAACTGTTTTTT. Translation: CASSVADSNEKLFF. Full variable domain (missing parts from reference TRBV9 and TRBJ1-4): DSGVTQTPKHLITATGQRVTLRCSPRSGDLSVYWYQQSLDQGLQFLIQYYNGEERAKGNILERFSAQQFPDLHSELNLSSLELGDSALYFCASSVADSNEKLFFGSGTQLSVL.

This clone was detected only a few times. V gene TRBV5-1 combines with J gene TRBJ1-1, with 8 bases identical to TRBD1. V dropped 1 base and J dropped 3; count of bases not matched to a gene: 5. Germline assignment: CDR1 SGHRS and CDR2 YFSETQ. CDR3 length equals 15 residues. In nucleotides, the CDR3 is TGCGCCAGCAGCTTGTCCGGACAGGGCTACACTGAAGCTTTCTTT. It yields the protein CASSLSGQGYTEAFF. The entire variable domain, with the rest obtained from reference TRBV5-1 and TRBJ1-1, is as follows: KAGVTQTPRYLIKTRGQQVTLSCSPISGHRSVSWYQQTPGQGLQFLFEYFSETQRNKGNFPGRFSGRQFSNSRSEMNVSTLELGDSALYLCASSLSGQGYTEAFFGQGTRLTVV.

The V call is TRBV24-1, the J call TRBJ1-5; the match to TRBD1 covers 7 bases. The germline V gene has CDR1 KGHDR and CDR2 SFDVKD. The V and J ends lost 3 bases and 0 bases, in that order; junction bases with no gene match: 4. The CDR3 spans 16 residues. The chain's CDR3 is CATSDIRQGSNQPQHF. The CDR3 region has the DNA TGTGCCACCAGTGATATTCGACAGGGTAGCAATCAGCCCCAGCATTTT.

J is TRBJ2-1 and V is TRBV6-4, with D perhaps TRBD2 (6 bases). The germline V and J ends were trimmed by 3 bases and 6 bases, with 12 bases remaining between them. This CDR3 region has 14 residues. Germline CDR1 MRHNA, CDR2 SNTAGT. CDR3 DNA sequence: TGTGCCAGCAGTGAGTCTAGCGTACCCAATGAGCAGTTCTTC. It encodes CASSESSVPNEQFF.

This clone was seen many times. V and J are TRBV5-1 and TRBJ1-4, with a tentative D call TRBD1 (5 bases). The CDR3 has 15 amino acids. V was trimmed by 4 bases and J by 0 bases, leaving 10 bases between them. Germline V lookup: CDR1 SGHRS, CDR2 YFSETQ. CDR3 DNA: TGCGCCAGCAGCATGGACACCGCAACTAATGAAAAACTGTTTTTT. It specifies CASSMDTATNEKLFF. The whole variable domain, remainder taken from reference TRBV5-1 and TRBJ1-4, is KAGVTQTPRYLIKTRGQQVTLSCSPISGHRSVSWYQQTPGQGLQFLFEYFSETQRNKGNFPGRFSGRQFSNSRSEMNVSTLELGDSALYLCASSMDTATNEKLFFGSGTQLSVL.

The chain employs TRBV27 and TRBJ2-3; the match to TRBD2 covers 7 bases. Germline V gene sequence: CDR1 MNHEY, CDR2 SMNVEV (reference sequence). Losses at the gene ends were 6 bases for V and 1 base for J; bases not matched to a gene: 10. The CDR3 is 16 residues long. The CDR3: CASRSWGGEGTDTQYF. The CDR3 nucleotides read TGTGCCAGCAGATCCTGGGGGGGTGAGGGCACAGATACGCAGTATTTT.

The genes are TRBV11-2 and TRBJ2-5; D is undetermined. This CDR3 is 15 amino acids long. The germline V gene has CDR1 SGHAT and CDR2 FQNNGV. Trimming took 0 bases from V and 5 from J, leaving 13 bases between them. The CDR3 spells CASSLEGLDGETQYF. The CDR3 DNA reads TGTGCCAGCAGCTTAGAGGGTCTAGATGGGGAGACCCAGTACTTC. Full variable domain (outside the CDR3, taken from reference TRBV11-2 and TRBJ2-5): EAGVAQSPRYKIIEKRQSVAFWCNPISGHATLYWYQQILGQGPKLLIQFQNNGVVDDSQLPKDRFSAERLKGVDSTLKIQPAKLEDSAVYLCASSLEGLDGETQYFGPGTRLLVL.

The rearrangement uses TRBV2 and TRBJ1-1; weak D call: TRBD1 (5 bases). V was clipped by 2 bases and J by 6 bases, with 13 bases between them. The CDR3 has 14 amino acids. Germline assignment: CDR1 SNHLY and CDR2 FYNNEI. CDR3 DNA sequence: TGTGCCAGCAGTGAATGGGGGGTGTCGGCTGAAGCTTTCTTT. Translated, it gives CASSEWGVSAEAFF.